The following is a T cell receptor beta chain sequence with its context. Its binding antigen is unknown. No per-base quality is available; no much larger clone lies one base away. Using the deep immunoSEQ assay, TCR CDR3 regions were amplified from genomic DNA by multiplex PCR. Extracted genomic DNA from each cell subset was spread evenly across all wells of several immunoSEQ 96-well plates, with each plate serving as a replicate. For sorted subsets, about 0.2 ug genomic DNA, equal to tens of thousands of T cell genomes, was loaded into each replicate PCR. The purified libraries were quantified using a Qubit 3.0 fluorometer, sized with a Bioanalyzer 2100, and then quantified again using the KAPA Library Quantification kit. Each immunoSEQ 96-well plate was sequenced on its own single-read 150-cycle Illumina NextSeq 550 flow cell. On the authors' methods: Because only junctional sequences without quality scores were contained in the immunoSEQ output, filtering matching that applied to full-length reads could not be performed. To assign V/J genes and CDR3, sequences were annotated using PyIR, a Python wrapper for IgBLAST v1.9, with IMGT germline references. Reads were filtered out if the reads had weak V/J assignments (E-value above 1e-6), no CDR3, stop codons, out-of-frame junctions, or ambiguous translated residues. V3J clonotypes were defined as sequences sharing an identical inferred V gene, J gene, and CDR3 amino acid sequence. The percentage overlap between two repertoires was calculated by dividing the number of shared unique clonotypes by the size of the smaller repertoire. RTK rarefaction, the Chao1 estimator, and Recon v2.1 estimates of unobserved clonotypes were used to assess repertoire richness. Generation probabilities were computed with OLGA for all TCRbeta clonotypes obtained by the gDNA method from a handful of donors. TCRdb retrieved this table from immuneACCESS and kept in-frame rearrangements only. Not all clones are present; in checked studies, unresolved V genes account for under half, and no reason is known for the remainder. V and J calls and clone size are copied from that table; D and trimming were computed from the DNA. The sample table lists approximately 1.5 million clones, roughly 98% of them with a count of one. The ten largest clones represent 0.4% to 0.55% of the sample.

This specimen comes from a study of shared clonotypes between healthy human individuals (dated by TCRdb to the early 2020s). At the level of the whole study: Two women and a few men aged 18 to 49 years were included in the cohort. For each donor, CD4 naive and CD4 memory were each given three plates, CD8 naive was given two plates, and CD8 memory was given one plate. To estimate repertoire size and how much clonotype sharing occurs between individuals, the study deeply sequenced the blood TCR repertoires of five healthy adults. To increase sequencing depth and limit assay-specific biases, different laboratories used diverse techniques to prepare libraries and sequence TCR repertoires. Each donor's leukapheresis produced roughly between about 0.8 and 10 billion PBMCs. Study-wide findings and limitations: Larger estimated clonotype richness was generally found for naive subsets than for memory subsets. Pairwise subsampling led to the expectation that sequencing depth would affect the degree of clonotype sharing among donors. Even with the large sequencing depth, rarefaction of the sorted-subset datasets indicated that sequencing was incomplete. Sampling was restricted to blood, and TCR repertoires in tissue are likely to differ from TCR repertoires in blood. Because the study included a small number of donors, the genetic and exposure-history diversity represented was limited. Compared with non-shared clonotypes, clonotypes shared by all four sorted-subset donors had higher generation probabilities. When a few donors were compared, the shared fraction of clonotypes was 5% to 6.5% for naive CD4, approximately 3.3% for naive CD8, more than 2% for memory CD4, and 0.35% to 0.5% for memory CD8.

There are 15 amino acids in the CDR3, from cysteine to phenylalanine inclusive. Of the read, only the CDR3 DNA is kept; its 45 bases are in frame from base 1. Per the germline V gene, SGDLS is the CDR1 and YYNGEE is the CDR2. Cut back by 4 bases and 0 bases, the V and J ends lie 11 bases apart. The donors were healthy, HIV-negative adults with no recently reported acute infections or vaccinations. Every donor was a Caucasian adult living in Nashville, Tennessee, USA. CD4+ T cells were enriched by magnetic negative selection, after which naive cells were positively selected on CD45RA and the negative fraction was taken as the memory subset. After blood collection by leukapheresis, PBMCs were isolated using Ficoll-Histopaque density gradient centrifugation and then cryopreserved in the vapor phase of liquid nitrogen. Analytical flow cytometry was used to check the purity and quantity of each magnetically sorted T cell population. From each sorted fraction, genomic DNA was isolated and quantified by UV absorbance on a Nanodrop 2000c.

Material for sequencing was naive CD4+ T cells sorted from blood. The cell subset or site label of this sample denotes: CD45RA+ positively selected. This clonotype was sampled from a man aged 25 to 40 in good health. The chain was built from TRBV9 and TRBJ2-1; the D gene cannot be named for sure. The DNA is as follows: TGTGCCAGCAGCTCTACTGGGGACTCCTACAATGAGCAGTTCTTC. Its translation is CASSSTGDSYNEQFF.